These T cell receptor beta chains were read from a single sample in a study of monozygotic twins with inflammatory bowel disease. TCRdb re-called the 5' RACE reads; every CDR3 protein appears as one record, without DNA. The listing records around 99,000 distinct CDR3 sequences. Sample: blood. These receptor sequences come from a human donor with ulcerative colitis or Crohn's disease, or a healthy co-twin of an affected twin (not recorded which). The CDR3 runs from the conserved cysteine through the conserved F or W.

TRBV25-1	TRBJ2-1	CASSEFGGSNEQFF
TRBV12-3/TRBV12-4	TRBJ1-2	CASSLDSARNYGYTF
TRBV7-2	TRBJ2-3	CASSLGAPDTQYF
TRBV11-1	TRBJ1-1	CASSLGDRVRMNTEAFF
TRBV12-3/TRBV12-4	TRBJ1-5	CASRGQTNQPQHF
TRBV27	TRBJ2-5	CASSLSRVGETQYF
TRBV5-1	TRBJ2-1	CASSFRQGNYNEQFF
TRBV24-1	TRBJ1-5	CATSDSGGNRPQHF
TRBV20-1	TRBJ2-7	CSAGAVGRGGTLDEQYF
TRBV20-1	TRBJ2-1	CSATGPFTYNEQFF
TRBV2	TRBJ1-4	CASMWRTNEKLFF
TRBV28	TRBJ1-2	CASSLPWTGGSYGYTF
TRBV29-1	TRBJ2-5	CSVEDRTGVIETQYF
TRBV7-2	TRBJ2-1	CASSLVSGSAQFF
TRBV5-1	TRBJ1-1	CASSLLGGGGTEAFF
TRBV4-3	TRBJ2-7	CASSQDSRDRGFHEQYF
TRBV14	TRBJ1-2	CASSPVAANYGYTF
TRBV27	TRBJ2-3	CASSLYRGGQDTQYF
TRBV7-2	TRBJ1-1	CASRPVNIEAFF
TRBV7-9	TRBJ1-1	CASSLDDGNTEAFF
TRBV28	TRBJ2-7	CASRPNRAHYEQYF
TRBV6-2/TRBV6-3	TRBJ2-2	CASSPHRNTGELFF
TRBV6-6	TRBJ2-1	CASSPLAGGEQFF
TRBV24-1	TRBJ2-7	CATSDSRVGGFYEQYF
TRBV20-1	TRBJ2-1	CSAMGLAGYNEQFF
TRBV25-1	TRBJ1-6	CASSPRGGDSPLHF
TRBV6-5	TRBJ2-2	CASSYSGRTNTGELFF
TRBV5-1	TRBJ2-7	CASSPGLAIPESYEQYF